One sample yielded the 26 T cell receptor beta chains listed below, sequenced in a study of cytomegalovirus exposure and HLA in healthy donors. Use of 60 Vbeta and 13 Jbeta primers characterized the PCR. The method was immunoSEQ multiplex PCR; TCRdb's version includes in-frame clones alone and lacks a portion of them. The repertoire holds about 240,000 clones, over 70% seen once, with almost 8% in the top ten. Sequenced material: PBMCs. The receptors originated from a woman aged 55-70 years in good health and CMV-seropositive.

This rearrangement joins TRBV7-3 to TRBJ2-1; D might be TRBD2 (6 bases). Between the trimmed V and J ends, which lost 2 bases and 2 bases, there was a span of 7 bases. Germline CDR1 reads SGHTA; CDR2 reads FQGTGA. The CDR3 is 14 residues long. Here the CDR3 reads CASSLSSAYNEQFF. The DNA for the CDR3 is TGTGCCAGCAGCTTATCTAGCGCCTACAATGAGCAGTTCTTC.

This chain connects TRBV27 to TRBJ1-5; 10 nucleotides agree with TRBD1. The CDR3 loop spans 14 amino acids. The V segment lost 3 bases and the J segment 4 bases; nucleotides outside the gene matches: 0. Germline V gene lookup returns CDR1 MNHEY and CDR2 SMNVEV (reference sequence). CDR3 residues: CASSLDRGNQPQHF. The CDR3 bases are TGTGCCAGCAGTTTGGACAGGGGGAATCAGCCCCAGCATTTT.

This clone was detected a few times. The chain couples TRBV16 to TRBJ1-1, with a tentative D call TRBD1 (5 bases). V dropped 4 bases and J dropped 10 bases, with 22 bases sitting between them. CDR3 size: 15 residues. Germline values: CDR1 KGHSY, CDR2 FQNENV. Here the CDR3 reads CASSLRSGGESGAFF. CDR3 DNA sequence: TGTGCCAGCAGCCTAAGGAGTGGAGGGGAAAGTGGAGCTTTCTTT.

The chain uses TRBV5-1 and TRBJ2-3; tentatively, D is TRBD2 (6 bases). CDR3 length: 18 amino acids. Trimming removed 2 bases from V and 0 bases from J, with 19 bases in between. Germline V gives CDR1 SGHRS, CDR2 YFSETQ. The chain's CDR3 is CASSFFGTPETSTDTQYF. The CDR3 nucleotides read TGCGCCAGCAGCTTCTTTGGGACTCCAGAAACTAGCACAGATACGCAGTATTTT. The variable domain in full, with the rest retrieved from reference TRBV5-1 and TRBJ2-3, is KAGVTQTPRYLIKTRGQQVTLSCSPISGHRSVSWYQQTPGQGLQFLFEYFSETQRNKGNFPGRFSGRQFSNSRSEMNVSTLELGDSALYLCASSFFGTPETSTDTQYFGPGTRLTVL.

The rearrangement joins TRBV6-1 to TRBJ1-2; 9 positions agree with TRBD1. Germline assignment: CDR1 MNHNS and CDR2 SASEGT. This CDR3 comprises 15 residues. Trimming cost V 5 bases and J 6 bases; bases outside gene matches: 10. This chain's CDR3 is CASSLGQGAVNGYTF. DNA for the CDR3: TGTGCCAGCAGTTTGGGACAGGGAGCCGTTAATGGCTACACCTTC.

This chain links TRBV27 with TRBJ2-5, with D hard to call. Matching the DNA end better, TRBJ2-7 makes the J call doubtful. CDR1 and CDR2 from the germline V gene are MNHEY and SMNVEV (reference sequence). The CDR3 spans 15 residues. The CDR3 protein is CASSLSRFSNYEQYF. The DNA of the CDR3 is TGTGCCAGCAGTTTATCGAGGTTCTCTAACTACGAGCAGTACTTC.

The chain is built from TRBV19 and TRBJ2-2; 7 positions match TRBD1. The germline V gene has CDR1 LNHDA and CDR2 SQIVND (reference sequence). CDR3 length: 13 residues. Losses at the gene ends were 9 bases for V and 4 bases for J; bases not matched to a gene: 5. The CDR3 is CARTGFSTGELFF. The CDR3 DNA reads TGTGCCAGGACAGGGTTTAGCACCGGGGAGCTGTTTTTT.

This sequence joins TRBV27 and TRBJ1-1, with 7 bases identical to TRBD1. The germline CDR1 and CDR2 sequences are MNHEY and SMNVEV (reference sequence). The length of the CDR3 is 15 residues. V lost 0 bases, J lost 4 bases, and 5 bases stayed unmatched. The CDR3 is CASSLSGDSVTEAFF. DNA for the CDR3: TGTGCCAGCAGTTTATCAGGGGACAGCGTCACTGAAGCTTTCTTT.

The chain is built from TRBV7-8 and TRBJ1-5, with D perhaps matching TRBD1 (6 bases). This CDR3 contains 13 residues. The V gene lost 5 bases and the J gene lost 7 bases, with 12 bases spanning the gap. Germline CDR1 reads SGHVS; CDR2 reads FQNEAQ. The CDR3 DNA reads TGTGCCAGCAGCCGCGGGGGGCACCAGCCCCAGCATTTT. Translating gives CASSRGGHQPQHF.

This clone has a handful of counts. Written as DNA, the CDR3 is TGTGCCAGCAGTGTTGGAGATCAGCCCCAGCATTTT. Translation: CASSVGDQPQHF. The chain employs TRBV6-1 and TRBJ1-5; D is uncertain. The V and J ends lost 4 bases and 5 bases respectively, with 6 bases between them. Germline assignment: CDR1 MNHNS and CDR2 SASEGT. CDR3 length: 12 amino acids.

The gene calls are TRBV19 and TRBJ2-7; D unclear. The V and J ends lost 3 bases and 3 bases respectively, with 3 bases between them. The CDR3 extends over 11 amino acids. Per germline, CDR1 LNHDA and CDR2 SQIVND (reference sequence). The DNA for the CDR3 is TGTGCCAGTAGTATCGGCTACGAGCAGTACTTC. Translating it yields CASSIGYEQYF.

The V gene is TRBV2, the J gene TRBJ1-2, with TRBD1 identical over 9 bases. The J segment lost 5 bases and the V segment lost 8 bases, leaving 9 bases of the junction unmatched. In germline, CDR1 is SNHLY, CDR2 FYNNEI. CDR3 length: 14 amino acids. CDR3 region: CASGHYRGLYGYTF. In DNA form, the CDR3 reads TGTGCCAGCGGCCATTACAGGGGGCTTTATGGCTACACCTTC.

The sample holds a few counts of this clone. The chain is built from TRBV13 and TRBJ1-1; D ambiguous. Germline V lookup: CDR1 PRHDT, CDR2 FYEKMQ (reference sequence). Trimming left V 5 bases short and J 4 bases short, with 8 bases between. The CDR3 contains 12 residues. Written as DNA, the CDR3 is TGTGCCAGCAGCCCCGGAGGCACTGAAGCTTTCTTT. Protein sequence: CASSPGGTEAFF.

With respect to this clone: The junction and the germline gene differ at one end; a read error may be behind it. The rearrangement uses TRBV28 and TRBJ1-4, with 9 nucleotides matching TRBD1. Germline assignment: CDR1 MDHEN and CDR2 SYDVKM. This CDR3 comprises 15 residues. The CDR3 loop is CVSSLEAGQGAKLFF. The CDR3 bases are TGTGTCAGCAGTTTGGAGGCGGGACAGGGCGCGAAACTGTTTTTT.

This clone showed up just a few times. The J gene is TRBJ1-1, the V gene TRBV15; 7 nucleotides align to TRBD1. CDR3 length: 14 residues. Trimming took 4 bases from V and 3 from J; bases not matched to a gene: 5. Germline lookup yields CDR1 LNHNV and CDR2 YYDKDF (reference sequence). This CDR3 is CATSTQGGYTEAFF. Here the CDR3 DNA reads TGTGCCACCAGCACGCAGGGGGGATACACTGAAGCTTTCTTT.

The chain combines TRBV6-1 with TRBJ2-1, with 7 bases identical to TRBD2. The CDR3 extends over 14 amino acids. Germline assignment: CDR1 MNHNS and CDR2 SASEGT. V trimming: 6 bases; J trimming: 2 bases; junction bases outside the gene matches: 4. As DNA, the CDR3 is TGTGCCAGCAGGACCGGGACTACCTACAATGAGCAGTTCTTC. Protein sequence: CASRTGTTYNEQFF.

The chain uses TRBV5-8 and TRBJ2-4; D ambiguous. The CDR3 length is 11 residues. Germline loops: CDR1 SGHTS, CDR2 YDEGEE. Trimming removed 6 bases from V and 13 bases from J, with 14 bases in between. This CDR3 reads CASNTLERQYF. CDR3 coding DNA: TGTGCCAGCAATACGCTTGAACGGCAGTACTTC.

A few counts support this clone. This sequence joins TRBV27 and TRBJ2-7, with D maybe TRBD2 (6 bases). The germline V gene encodes CDR1 MNHEY and CDR2 SMNVEV (reference sequence). This CDR3 contains 15 residues. With 3 bases removed from V and 6 bases from J, the gap between germline ends came to 18 bases. DNA of the CDR3: TGTGCCAGCAGTTTCGCGGGACTCCCCGACGGCGAGCAGTACTTC. This translates into CASSFAGLPDGEQYF.

The chain couples TRBV19 to TRBJ1-1, with 8 bases aligning to TRBD1. Per the germline V gene, CDR1 is LNHDA and CDR2 is SQIVND (reference sequence). The CDR3 totals 13 residues. The junction had 11 bases not matched to a gene; V was cut back by 6 bases and J by 11 bases. The CDR3, as DNA: TGTGCCAGTAGAGGGCAGGGGGCGATTTTCGCTTTCTTT. It codes for CASRGQGAIFAFF.

A single count supports this clone. The chain couples TRBV4-1 to TRBJ2-1, with 14 bases that match TRBD2. CDR1 MGHRA and CDR2 YSYEKL come from the germline V gene. V was pared by 3 bases and J by 7 bases, with 8 bases of the junction left unmatched. This CDR3 has 17 amino acids. CDR3 loop: CASSQPRLAGGHNEQFF. The DNA for the CDR3 is TGCGCCAGCAGCCAGCCTCGACTAGCGGGAGGGCATAATGAGCAGTTCTTC.

This chain links TRBV4-1 with TRBJ2-5; 8 bases align to TRBD1. The CDR3 extends over 17 amino acids. V was pared by 4 bases and J by 1 base, with 11 bases of the junction left unmatched. Germline V CDR1 and CDR2: MGHRA, YSYEKL. The CDR3 DNA reads TGCGCCAGCAGCCGGGAGATGCAGGGGGCCCTCCAAGAGACCCAGTACTTC. Translating gives CASSREMQGALQETQYF.

The rearrangement uses TRBV7-9 and TRBJ2-7; no clear D. From germline, CDR1 is SEHNR and CDR2 FQNEAQ (reference sequence). Between the trimmed V and J ends, which lost 1 base and 3 bases, there was a span of 7 bases. The CDR3 consists of 13 residues. CDR3 sequence reads: CASSLDHIYEQYF. CDR3 bases: TGTGCCAGCAGCTTAGACCACATCTACGAGCAGTACTTC.

The V and J genes are TRBV5-4 and TRBJ1-2, with 7 bases lining up with TRBD1. This CDR3 comprises 14 residues. Trimming cost V 4 bases and J 4 bases; bases outside gene matches: 7. Germline V gives CDR1 SGHNT, CDR2 YYREEE (reference sequence). CDR3 nucleotides: TGTGCCAGCAGCACCCCGGGACAGCTCTATGGCTACACCTTC. Translating it yields CASSTPGQLYGYTF. The whole variable domain, remainder taken from reference TRBV5-4 and TRBJ1-2, is ETGVTQSPTHLIKTRGQQVTLRCSSQSGHNTVSWYQQALGQGPQFIFQYYREEENGRGNFPPRFSGLQFPNYSSELNVNALELDDSALYLCASSTPGQLYGYTFGSGTRLTVV.

The chain carries TRBV6-5 and TRBJ1-2, with 7 bases aligning to TRBD1. There are 13 residues in the CDR3. V shed 8 bases and J 4 bases; nucleotides not matched to a gene: 7. Germline loops: CDR1 MNHEY, CDR2 SVGAGI. CDR3 loop: CASSQGVTYGYTF. CDR3 nucleotides: TGTGCCAGCTCCCAGGGGGTTACCTATGGCTACACCTTC.

The genes are TRBV18 and TRBJ1-4; TRBD1 matches at 7 bases. Per germline, CDR1 KGHSH and CDR2 LQKENI. The V gene end was trimmed by 5 bases and the J gene end by 14 bases; junction bases not matched to a gene: 8. The CDR3 has 12 amino acids. In DNA, the CDR3 is TGTGCCAGCTCAGAACAGGACAGGAGCCTGTTTTTT. Its protein is CASSEQDRSLFF.

The chain combines TRBV18 with TRBJ2-1; D gene uncertain. The CDR3 runs 12 residues. Germline V gene data show CDR1 as KGHSH and CDR2 as LQKENI. V gave up 3 bases and J gave up 7 bases, with 7 bases separating them. CDR3: CASSPSLNEQFF. Here the CDR3 DNA reads TGTGCCAGCTCACCTAGTTTAAATGAGCAGTTCTTC.